One and the same sample provided the 24 T cell receptor beta chains below, sequenced in a study of T cell repertoires in cytomegalovirus infection. A single record per CDR3 protein comes from TCRdb applying MiXCR to the reads. Of 85,000 to 120,000 distinct CDR3 sequences in the sample, 16% were seen once. Sequencing was done on a sample of PBMCs. The receptors come from a human donor in good health (CMV status not recorded). Some clones in this sample may be carry-over from other donors' samples.

This chain joins TRBV29-1 and TRBJ2-5, with 7 bases matching TRBD2. V lost 2 bases, J lost 3 bases, and 3 bases stayed unmatched. Germline assignment: CDR1 SQVTM and CDR2 ANQGSEA. The CDR3 covers 13 residues. CDR3 amino acids: CSVEFGTKETQYF. CDR3 DNA sequence: TGCAGCGTTGAATTTGGGACTAAAGAGACCCAGTACTTC.

The chain couples TRBV27 to TRBJ1-2, with 9 bases identical to TRBD1. The CDR3 contains 14 residues. Germline lookup yields CDR1 MNHEY and CDR2 SMNVEV (reference sequence). The V segment lost 3 bases and the J segment 8 bases; nucleotides outside the gene matches: 7. CDR3 region: CASSFTGGDGGYTF. The CDR3 DNA sequence: TGTGCCAGCAGTTTCACAGGGGGCGACGGCGGCTACACCTTC.

The DNA of the CDR3 is TGTGCCATCAGAGATAGCGCGAGCTCCTACAATGAGCAGTTCTTC. The encoded protein is CAIRDSASSYNEQFF. This rearrangement joins TRBV10-3 to TRBJ2-1; a possible D gene is TRBD2 (5 bases). Per the germline V gene, CDR1 is ENHRY and CDR2 is SYGVKD. The CDR3 loop spans 15 amino acids. V was shortened by 6 bases and J by 0 bases, with 12 bases between the two germline ends.

This clonotype has ten or more counts. The V and J genes are TRBV7-9 and TRBJ2-1; D tentatively reads TRBD1 or TRBD2 (6 bases each). Looked up from germline, CDR1 is SEHNR and CDR2 is FQNEAQ (reference sequence). CDR3 size: 15 residues. Trimming shortened V by 4 bases and J by 9 bases, and 19 bases separated the two germline ends. CDR3 amino acids: CASSSAWGASLEQFF. The CDR3 nucleotides read TGTGCCAGCAGCTCCGCCTGGGGGGCCTCTCTTGAGCAGTTCTTC.

The chain combines TRBV12-3 or TRBV12-4 with TRBJ1-4; tentative D call: TRBD1 (5 bases). The CDR3 is made up of 14 amino acids. Deletions cut 3 bases from V and 1 base from J, with 6 bases between. CDR3 DNA sequence: TGTGCCAGCAGTTTCCAGGGAACTAATGAAAAACTGTTTTTT. It translates to CASSFQGTNEKLFF.

A few counts support this clonotype. The chain recombines TRBV7-3 with TRBJ1-2; TRBD1 might be the D (6 bases). Germline V CDR1 and CDR2: SGHTA, FQGTGA. The V and J ends lost 0 bases and 8 bases respectively, with 16 bases between them. CDR3 length: 15 amino acids. CDR3 bases: TGTGCCAGCAGCTTAACCCCCGGGACATCTGAAGGCTACACCTTC. As protein: CASSLTPGTSEGYTF.

This clonotype was found many times. V gene TRBV7-2 combines with J gene TRBJ2-6; D remains unclear. The CDR3 is made up of 13 amino acids. Germline CDR1 SGHTA, CDR2 FQGNSA. V dropped 8 bases and J dropped 0 bases, with 5 bases sitting between them. CDR3 in DNA: TGTGCCAGCTGTCACTCTGGGGCCAACGTCCTGACTTTC. Its protein is CASCHSGANVLTF.

At least ten counts were recorded for this clonotype. This chain uses TRBV7-2 with TRBJ2-5; D is perhaps TRBD1 or TRBD2 (7 bases each). The CDR3 has 15 residues. Looked up from germline, CDR1 is SGHTA and CDR2 is FQGNSA. V was clipped by 3 bases and J by 5 bases, with 16 bases between them. Written as DNA, the CDR3 is TGTGCCAGCAGCTTTACAGGGGTCGGGGGGGAGACCCAGTACTTC. The encoded protein is CASSFTGVGGETQYF.

The J gene is TRBJ2-3, the V gene TRBV20-1, with TRBD2 matching over 8 bases. Germline CDR1 and CDR2: DFQATT and SNEGSKA (reference sequence). With 6 bases clipped from V and 1 base from J, the junction kept 9 bases outside the gene matches. This CDR3 is 15 amino acids long. This chain's CDR3 is CSASPGRGGTDTQYF. The CDR3 bases are TGCAGTGCCTCACCAGGGCGGGGGGGCACAGATACGCAGTATTTT.

V is TRBV6-2 or TRBV6-3 and J is TRBJ2-2; D may be TRBD1 (6 bases). CDR1 MNHEY and CDR2 SVGEGT come from the germline V gene. The V end was cut by 6 bases, the J end by 5 bases, with 10 bases between. The CDR3 spans 13 residues. In DNA form, the CDR3 reads TGTGCCAGCAGAGTGACAGGAACCGGGGAGCTGTTTTTT. Its protein product is CASRVTGTGELFF.

V and J are TRBV19 and TRBJ1-5, with unresolved D. The V gene lost 3 bases and the J gene lost 8 bases, with 11 bases spanning the gap. The CDR3 totals 13 residues. Germline V gives CDR1 LNHDA, CDR2 SQIVND (reference sequence). The CDR3 region is CASSMETREPQHF. As DNA, the CDR3 is TGTGCCAGTAGTATGGAGACCCGGGAGCCCCAGCATTTT.

This chain connects TRBV11-2 to TRBJ2-2; D might be TRBD1 or TRBD2, each matching 5 bases. Per germline, CDR1 SGHAT and CDR2 FQNNGV. Trimming removed 4 bases from V and 10 bases from J, with 16 bases in between. The CDR3 is 14 amino acids. The CDR3 sequence is CASSSGTGATELFF. CDR3 nucleotide sequence: TGTGCCAGCAGCTCCGGGACGGGTGCTACGGAGCTGTTTTTT.

This clonotype has only a few counts. This sequence joins TRBV29-1 and TRBJ2-7; D is perhaps TRBD2 (5 bases). The CDR3 consists of 11 residues. V gave up 6 bases and J gave up 5 bases, with 11 bases separating them. In germline, CDR1 is SQVTM, CDR2 ANQGSEA. CDR3 DNA: TGCAGCGTCAGTCGGGGTAACGAGCAGTACTTC. Translating gives CSVSRGNEQYF.

Regarding this clonotype: A much larger clone is a single base away; this may be a read error. The chain has TRBV7-2 and TRBJ2-1, with 7 positions matching TRBD2. From germline, CDR1 is SGHTA and CDR2 FQGNSA. This CDR3 has 13 amino acids. Trimming removed 4 bases from V and 9 bases from J; junction bases left unmatched: 6. In DNA form, the CDR3 reads TGTGCCAGCAGCTCACGACTAGCCACTGAGCAGTTCTTC. Translated, it gives CASSSRLATEQFF. The full variable domain, its missing parts supplied by reference TRBV7-2 and TRBJ2-1, is GAGVSQSPSNKVTEKGKDVELRCDPISGHTALYWYRQSLGQGLEFLIYFQGNSAPDKSGLPSDRFSAERTGGSVSTLTIQRTQQEDSAVYLCASSSRLATEQFFGPGTRLTVL.

This clonotype was seen a few times. The chain employs TRBV12-5 and TRBJ1-1; D is undetermined. Germline V gene lookup returns CDR1 LGHNT and CDR2 FRNRAP. The germline V and J ends were trimmed by 5 bases and 3 bases, with 7 bases remaining between them. CDR3 length: 12 residues. As DNA, the CDR3 is TGTGCTAGTGGTCTAACTTACACTGAAGCTTTCTTT. Amino acid sequence: CASGLTYTEAFF.

There are many counts of this clonotype. The chain has TRBV7-3 and TRBJ2-3; D call uncertain. The CDR3 length is 14 residues. Trimming shortened V by 5 bases and J by 7 bases, and 16 bases separated the two germline ends. The germline V gene has CDR1 SGHTA and CDR2 FQGTGA. CDR3 in DNA: TGTGCCAGCAGCCTCGACCCCTGGGGAAATACGCAGTATTTT. Amino acids: CASSLDPWGNTQYF.

This clonotype came up a few times. CDR3 protein: CASSLDRPNTGELFF. CDR3 nucleotide sequence: TGTGCCAGCAGCTTGGACAGACCGAACACCGGGGAGCTGTTTTTT. The chain combines TRBV7-3 with TRBJ2-2; perhaps TRBD1 as D (6 bases). V lost 3 bases, J lost 0 bases, and 8 bases lay in between. Germline loops: CDR1 SGHTA, CDR2 FQGTGA. The CDR3 has 15 amino acids.

The chain employs TRBV7-2 and TRBJ2-5, with D tentatively TRBD2 (6 bases). The CDR3 consists of 14 residues. The germline V and J ends were trimmed by 6 bases and 2 bases, with 13 bases remaining between them. Germline V CDR1 and CDR2: SGHTA, FQGNSA. The CDR3 DNA reads TGTGCCAGCAGTCTAGGAGGGGAGCAAGAGACCCAGTACTTC. It encodes CASSLGGEQETQYF.

Comments on this clonotype: A single base separates this from a much larger clone, so it may be a read error. The rearrangement links TRBV7-9 to TRBJ2-7; D possibly uses TRBD1 or TRBD2 (6 bases each). Germline CDR1 and CDR2: SEHNR and FQNEAQ (reference sequence). The V end lost 1 base, the J end lost 2 bases, and 9 bases lay between the germline ends. This CDR3 region has 14 residues. CDR3: CASSLVGGPYEQYF. The CDR3 bases are TGTGCCAGCAGCTTAGTGGGGGGCCCCTACGAGCAGTACTTC.

This clonotype has a handful of counts. This rearrangement joins TRBV20-1 to TRBJ2-7; 7 nucleotides agree with TRBD1. CDR1 is DFQATT, CDR2 SNEGSKA, per germline (reference sequence). The CDR3 loop spans 12 amino acids. Trimming at V came to 6 bases and at J to 5 bases, leaving 7 bases not matched to a gene. CDR3 DNA sequence: TGCAGTGCGAAACAGGGGTTCGACGAGCAGTACTTC. This translates into CSAKQGFDEQYF.

The chain is built from TRBV5-1 and TRBJ1-5; weak D call: TRBD1 (6 bases). The V end lost 2 bases, the J end lost 3 bases, and 9 bases lay between the germline ends. Per germline, CDR1 SGHRS and CDR2 YFSETQ. The CDR3 spans 14 residues. This CDR3 reads CASSFTGLNQPQHF. The DNA of the CDR3 is TGCGCCAGCAGCTTTACAGGGCTCAATCAGCCCCAGCATTTT.

This clonotype has more than one count but fewer than ten. The V and J genes are TRBV12-3 or TRBV12-4 and TRBJ2-2, with D unclear. The CDR3 is 14 residues long. Trimming cost V 2 bases and J 6 bases, with 10 bases left between them. This chain's CDR3 is CASSLLHPAGELFF. The CDR3, as DNA: TGTGCCAGCAGTTTATTACATCCGGCCGGGGAGCTGTTTTTT.

The V and J genes are TRBV20-1 and TRBJ1-2, with D possibly TRBD1 on 5 matching bases. The CDR3 extends over 14 amino acids. Between the trimmed V and J ends, which lost 0 bases and 8 bases, there was a span of 16 bases. The V gene's germline CDR1 is DFQATT and CDR2 SNEGSKA (reference sequence). The CDR3 sequence: CSARDPRGFQGYTF. The CDR3 nucleotides are TGCAGTGCTAGAGATCCTCGGGGGTTTCAAGGCTACACCTTC.

This clonotype was seen ten or more times. J is TRBJ2-7 and V is TRBV7-2; TRBD1 matches 10 bases. This CDR3 comprises 15 residues. J gave up 2 bases and V 4 bases, and 5 bases lay outside the gene matches. Per the germline V gene, CDR1 is SGHTA and CDR2 is FQGNSA. CDR3 sequence: CASSSWDRGAYEQYF. The CDR3 region has the DNA TGTGCCAGCAGCTCGTGGGACAGGGGCGCCTACGAGCAGTACTTC.